This T cell receptor (beta chain) was obtained from a study of T cell responses to AZD1222 COVID-19 vaccine. Points from the study as a whole: Females outnumbered males among donors, who were mostly white British; clonal diversity was possibly underestimated.

Note on this clone: Its antigen remains unknown.

Data came from immunoSEQ multiplex PCR; TCRdb stores just in-frame clones and leaves some out. The repertoire holds 100,000 to 150,000 clones, with approximately 93% as singletons. This CDR3 spans 17 amino acids. CDR1 and CDR2 (germline): SGHNT, YENEEA. The J segment lost 7 bases and the V segment lost 5 bases, leaving 14 bases of the junction unmatched. This clonotype was obtained from an adult in good health. The input for sequencing was peripheral blood, taken on day 0 of AZD1222 vaccination. This chain uses TRBV11-3 with TRBJ1-5; 10 nucleotides line up with TRBD1. CDR3 region: CASSPPRRQGAGQPQHF. The CDR3 DNA reads TGTGCCAGCAGCCCTCCTAGGCGACAGGGGGCAGGGCAGCCCCAGCATTTT.